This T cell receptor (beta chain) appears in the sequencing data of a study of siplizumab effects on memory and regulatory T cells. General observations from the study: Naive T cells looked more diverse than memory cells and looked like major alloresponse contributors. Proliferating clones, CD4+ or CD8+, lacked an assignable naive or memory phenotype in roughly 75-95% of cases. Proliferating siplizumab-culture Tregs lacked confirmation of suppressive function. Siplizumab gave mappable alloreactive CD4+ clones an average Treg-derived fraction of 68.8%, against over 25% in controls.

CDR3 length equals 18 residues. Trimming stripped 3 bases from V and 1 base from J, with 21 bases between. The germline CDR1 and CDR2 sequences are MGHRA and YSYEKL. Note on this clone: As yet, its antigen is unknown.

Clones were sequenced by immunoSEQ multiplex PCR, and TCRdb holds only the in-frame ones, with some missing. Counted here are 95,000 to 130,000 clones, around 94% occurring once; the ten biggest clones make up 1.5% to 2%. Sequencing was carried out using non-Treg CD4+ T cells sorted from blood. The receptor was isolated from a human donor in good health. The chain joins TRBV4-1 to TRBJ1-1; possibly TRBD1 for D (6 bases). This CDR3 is CASSHPLGQGLENTEAFF. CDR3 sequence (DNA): TGCGCCAGCAGCCACCCCCTCGGCCAGGGGCTGGAGAACACTGAAGCTTTCTTT.